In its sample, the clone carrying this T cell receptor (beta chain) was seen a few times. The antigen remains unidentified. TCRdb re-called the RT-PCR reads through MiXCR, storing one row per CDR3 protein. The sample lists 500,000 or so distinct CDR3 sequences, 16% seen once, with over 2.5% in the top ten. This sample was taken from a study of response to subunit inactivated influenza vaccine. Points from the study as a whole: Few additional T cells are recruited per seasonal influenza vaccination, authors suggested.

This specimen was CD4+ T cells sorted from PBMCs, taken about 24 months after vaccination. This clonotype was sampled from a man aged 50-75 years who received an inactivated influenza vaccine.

In DNA, the CDR3 is TGCAGCGTTACAGGTCCGGAAGGCTACACCTTC. As protein: CSVTGPEGYTF. The V and J genes are TRBV29-1 and TRBJ1-2; possible D gene TRBD1, 5 bases. The CDR3 is 11 amino acids. In germline, CDR1 is SQVTM, CDR2 ANQGSEA. V lost 5 bases to trimming and J lost 8 bases, with 12 bases between them. The full variable domain, in which reference TRBV29-1 and TRBJ1-2 provide the parts outside the CDR3, is SAVISQKPSRDICQRGTSLTIQCQVDSQVTMMFWYRQQPGQSLTLIATANQGSEATYESGFVIDKFPISRPNLTFSTLTVSNMSPEDSSIYLCSVTGPEGYTFGSGTRLTVV.